The table lists the clone carrying this T cell receptor beta chain with a count of one. The multiple sclerosis control group consisted of treatment-naive patients whose relapsing-remitting disease, which was either stable or active, fulfilled revised McDonald criteria. The authors negatively isolated CD8+ and CD4+ T cells and FACS-enriched TEMRA cells. This sample is part of a study of CD8 T cells in Susac syndrome. When the RNA was reverse transcribed, random hexamers were used with an input of about 0.45 to 1 ug. MiXCR, applied by TCRdb to the immunoSEQ multiplex PCR reads, yields one record per CDR3 protein. The sample holds roughly 400,000 distinct CDR3 sequences, roughly 85% seen once. The CDR3 extends over 17 amino acids. V lost 0 bases, J lost 0 bases, and 12 bases lay in between. Germline lookup yields CDR1 MGHRA and CDR2 YSYEKL.

This TCR was recovered from a human donor with multiple sclerosis. The sequenced material came from CD8+ T cells from PBMCs. The V gene is TRBV4-1, the J gene TRBJ1-3; no clear D. The CDR3 region is CASSQDFSDGSGNTIYF. In DNA, the CDR3 is TGCGCCAGCAGCCAAGATTTTTCCGACGGCTCTGGAAACACCATATATTTT.